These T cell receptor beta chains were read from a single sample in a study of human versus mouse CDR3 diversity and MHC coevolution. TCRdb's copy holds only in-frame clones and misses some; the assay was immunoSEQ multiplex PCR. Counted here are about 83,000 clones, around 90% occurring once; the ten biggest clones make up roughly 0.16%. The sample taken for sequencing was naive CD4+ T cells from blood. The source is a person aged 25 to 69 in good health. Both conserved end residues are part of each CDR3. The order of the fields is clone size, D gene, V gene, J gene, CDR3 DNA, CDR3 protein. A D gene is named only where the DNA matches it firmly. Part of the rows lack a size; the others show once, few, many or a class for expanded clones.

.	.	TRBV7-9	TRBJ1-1	TGTGCCAGCAGCTCCCAGGGTTGGACTGAAGCTTTCTTT	CASSSQGWTEAFF
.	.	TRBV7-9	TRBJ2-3	TGTGCCTCCGCCCAGGTAGATTGGACAGATACGCAGTATTTT	CASAQVDWTDTQYF
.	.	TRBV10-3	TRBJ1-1	TGTGCCATCACAAAAGGAACAGCAATTGACACTGAAGCTTTCTTT	CAITKGTAIDTEAFF
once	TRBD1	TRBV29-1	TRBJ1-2	TGCAGCGTTGAACATCGATCAGGGGGTTATGGCTACACCTTC	CSVEHRSGGYGYTF
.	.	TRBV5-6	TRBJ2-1	TGTGCCAGCAGCTTGCCTAGCTACAATGAGCAGTTCTTC	CASSLPSYNEQFF
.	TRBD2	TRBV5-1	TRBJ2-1	TGCGCCAGCAGTACTAGCGGAACTTCCTACAATGAGCAGTTCTTC	CASSTSGTSYNEQFF
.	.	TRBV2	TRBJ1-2	TGTGCCAGCAGTTCAGGGTTTCTCTCCACTACCTTC	CASSSGFLSTTF
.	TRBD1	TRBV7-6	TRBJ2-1	TGTGCCAGCAGCATAGGACAGGGGGCAGTTGAGCAGTTCTTC	CASSIGQGAVEQFF
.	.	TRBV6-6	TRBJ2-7	TGTGCCAGCACCTCGCAGGGAATCATCTACGAGCAGTACTTC	CASTSQGIIYEQYF
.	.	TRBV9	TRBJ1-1	TGTGCCAGCAGCGTAGGCAGGGGGAACACTGAAGCTTTCTTT	CASSVGRGNTEAFF
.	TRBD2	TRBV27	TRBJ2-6	TGTGCCAGCAGTTTATCGACTTGGGGGAGGGCTGCGCCTGGGGCCAACGTCCTGACTTTC	CASSLSTWGRAAPGANVLTF
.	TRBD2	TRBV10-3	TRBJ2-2	TGTGCCATCAGTGATACATTATCTAGCGGGAGGGGCACCGGGGAGCTGTTTTTT	CAISDTLSSGRGTGELFF
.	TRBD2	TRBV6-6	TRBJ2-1	TGTGCCAGCACCCTGACTAGCGGGAGGGGTAGCGAGCAGTTCTTC	CASTLTSGRGSEQFF
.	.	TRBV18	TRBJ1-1	TGTGCCAGCTCACCCGTACACGCGAACACTGAAGCTTTCTTT	CASSPVHANTEAFF
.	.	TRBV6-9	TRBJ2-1	TGTGCCAGCAGTTATTTGGCAGTTAACCACAATGAGCAGTTCTTC	CASSYLAVNHNEQFF
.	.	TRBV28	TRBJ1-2	TGTGCCAGCAGTCTCTTCCAGCGGTATGGCTACACCTTC	CASSLFQRYGYTF
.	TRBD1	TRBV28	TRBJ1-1	TGTGCCAGCAGCCAACTTAAATTCCCTATGACAGGGTACCCTGAAGCTTTCTTT	CASSQLKFPMTGYPEAFF
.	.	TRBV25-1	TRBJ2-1	TGTGCCAGCAGTGAATCTACCGCGGATCTTGGACTGTTCTTC	CASSESTADLGLFF
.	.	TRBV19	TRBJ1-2	TGTGCCAGTAGTTTGGGGAACGGAGGCTATGGCTACACCTTC	CASSLGNGGYGYTF
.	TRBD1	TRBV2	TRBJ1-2	TGTGCCAGCAGGGACTGGACAGGGAATGGCTACACCTTC	CASRDWTGNGYTF
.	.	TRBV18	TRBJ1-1	TGTGCCAGCTCACCAATCAGGGCTGGTGAAGCTTTCTTT	CASSPIRAGEAFF
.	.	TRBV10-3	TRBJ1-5	TGTGCCATCAGTCGTACAGGTGATAGCAATCAGCCCCAGCATTTT	CAISRTGDSNQPQHF
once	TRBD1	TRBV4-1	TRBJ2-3	TGCGCCAGCAGCCCCCGGGACAGGGGGGCAGATACGCAGTATTTT	CASSPRDRGADTQYF
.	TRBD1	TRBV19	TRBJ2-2	TGTGCCTCCGACAGGGGTGGCGGGGAGCTGTTTTTT	CASDRGGGELFF
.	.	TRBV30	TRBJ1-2	TGTGCCTGGAGTGTGCAGGGGCTGGGTGGCTACACCTTC	CAWSVQGLGGYTF
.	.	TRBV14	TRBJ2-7	TGTGCCAGCAGCGGGGACATTAGATACGAGCAGTACTTC	CASSGDIRYEQYF
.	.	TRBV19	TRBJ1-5	TGTGCCAGTAGCCCGACTGAAACCAATCAGCCCCAGCATTTT	CASSPTETNQPQHF
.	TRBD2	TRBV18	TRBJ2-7	TGTGCCAGCTCATCCCTCGGGACTAGCGGGACCTCCTACGAGCAGTACTTC	CASSSLGTSGTSYEQYF
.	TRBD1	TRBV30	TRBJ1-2	TGTGCCTGGATTGGGACAGGTCTCTATGGCTACACCTTC	CAWIGTGLYGYTF
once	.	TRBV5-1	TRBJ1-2	TGCGCCAGCAGCACGCAGGGGATCCCGCAAGAGGACTATGGCTACACCTTC	CASSTQGIPQEDYGYTF
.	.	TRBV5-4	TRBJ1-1	TGTGCCAGCAGCTCGGACACTGAAGCTTTCTTT	CASSSDTEAFF
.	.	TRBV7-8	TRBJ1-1	TGTGCCAGCAGCTTACCGACAGGACCGAACACTGAAGCTTTCTTT	CASSLPTGPNTEAFF
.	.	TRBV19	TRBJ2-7	TGTGCCAGTAGTATCTTACCTGCAGGTACAATTCACGAATACGAGCAGTACTTC	CASSILPAGTIHEYEQYF
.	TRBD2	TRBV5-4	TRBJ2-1	TGTGCCAGCAGCTTGCTAGCGGGAGAGTACGAGCAGTTCTTC	CASSLLAGEYEQFF
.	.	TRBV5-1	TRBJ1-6	TGCGCCAGCAGCTTGGTCCCCGTAACAGGGTTAAATTCACCCCTCCACTTT	CASSLVPVTGLNSPLHF
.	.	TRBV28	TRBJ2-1	TGTGCCAGCACCGGGAGCGCCCTCAATGAGCAGTTCTTC	CASTGSALNEQFF
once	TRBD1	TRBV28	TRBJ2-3	TGTGCCAGCAGCCAAGCCCGACAGGGGCCGTCCACAGATACGCAGTATTTT	CASSQARQGPSTDTQYF
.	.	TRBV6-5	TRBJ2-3	TGTGCCAGCAGTTACGGGGCTAGCGGCACAGATACGCAGTATTTT	CASSYGASGTDTQYF
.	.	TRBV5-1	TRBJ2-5	TGCGCCAGCAGCTTGGGGCAGGAGACCCAGTACTTC	CASSLGQETQYF
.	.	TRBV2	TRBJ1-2	TGTGCCAGCAGTGAATTAGACTATGGCTACACCTTC	CASSELDYGYTF
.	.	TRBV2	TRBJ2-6	TGTGCCAGCAGAGAGGGGGCCAACGTCCTGACTTTC	CASREGANVLTF
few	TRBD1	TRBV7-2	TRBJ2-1	TGTGCCAGCAGCCAACAGACAGGGAACGAGCAGTTCTTC	CASSQQTGNEQFF
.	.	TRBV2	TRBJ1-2	TGTGCCAGCAGTGAAGCCAGGGGCGGCTATGGCTACACCTTC	CASSEARGGYGYTF
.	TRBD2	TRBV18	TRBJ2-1	TGTGCCAGCTCACCTCGACTAGCGGGAACCATATACAATGAGCAGTTCTTC	CASSPRLAGTIYNEQFF
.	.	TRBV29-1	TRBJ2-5	TGCAGCGTTGAGAAGGTCCAGAGGGAGACCCAGTACTTC	CSVEKVQRETQYF
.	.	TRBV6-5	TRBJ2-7	TGTGCCAGCAGTGTCGTACCTACCTACGAGCAGTACTTC	CASSVVPTYEQYF
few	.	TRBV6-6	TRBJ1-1	TGTGCCAGCAGGGACAGTGCCACTGAAGCTTTCTTT	CASRDSATEAFF
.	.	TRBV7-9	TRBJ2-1	TGTGCCAGCAGTGACTATGGCGACAATGAGCAGTTCTTC	CASSDYGDNEQFF
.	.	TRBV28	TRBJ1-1	TGTGCCAGCAAGGGGGTAAGGACTGAAGCTTTCTTT	CASKGVRTEAFF
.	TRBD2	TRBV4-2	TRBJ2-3	TGTGCCAGCAGCCAAGTTGTAGCGGGAGTTACAGATACGCAGTATTTT	CASSQVVAGVTDTQYF
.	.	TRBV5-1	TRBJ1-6	TGCGCCAGCAGCGTAGCTCCGGGGGGCAGAGGATCCTATAATTCACCCCTCCACTTT	CASSVAPGGRGSYNSPLHF
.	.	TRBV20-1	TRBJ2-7	TGCAGTGCGACCGGAGGCTACGAGCAGTACTTC	CSATGGYEQYF
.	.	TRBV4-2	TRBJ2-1	TGTGCCAGCAGCCAAGATAGTTCTACTAGCAAGAGCTCCTACAATGAGCAGTTCTTC	CASSQDSSTSKSSYNEQFF